This T cell receptor beta chain was captured in a study of T-cell reconstitution after alpha-beta-depleted transplantation in children. The length of the CDR3 is 13 residues. Trimming stripped 0 bases from V and 7 bases from J, with 12 bases between. Germline CDR1 is DFQATT and CDR2 is SNEGSKA (reference sequence). Unique molecular identifiers were used in preparing the TCRbeta library. One entry per CDR3 protein, called by TCRdb with MiXCR from the PCR reads. This table has over 400,000 distinct CDR3 sequences, roughly 43% appearing once. The chain links TRBV20-1 to TRBJ1-2; D perhaps matches TRBD1 (5 bases). The receptor was derived from a girl aged 2-9 years with aplastic anemia, due to receive a stem cell transplant. The sample consisted of PBMCs, taken before TCRalphabeta/CD19-depleted stem cell transplant. CDR3 sequence reads: CSARELGRGGYTF. The CDR3 coding sequence is TGCAGTGCTAGAGAGCTGGGGAGGGGTGGCTACACCTTC.